These 27 T cell receptor beta chains originate from one sample sequenced in a study of blood T cell repertoires in COVID-19 (dated by TCRdb to the early 2020s). Libraries were constructed by the immunoSEQ multiplex PCR assay. The immuneACCESS repertoire file appears here via TCRdb, limited to in-frame rearrangements. These files lack a portion of the clones; in checked studies, under half of the deficit traces to unresolved V genes, and the cause of the others is not known. The table for this sample lists 95,000 to 110,000 clones; roughly 84% of them were counted only once. The top ten clonotypes cover about an eighth of the sample. Input material: peripheral blood. The receptors originated from a human donor in a cohort sampled during active or convalescent COVID-19.

The chain combines TRBV12-5 with TRBJ1-3, with D possibly being TRBD1 (6 bases). This CDR3 region has 19 residues. Looked up from germline, CDR1 is LGHNT and CDR2 is FRNRAP. V was trimmed by 2 bases and J by 5 bases, leaving 25 bases between them. This chain's CDR3 is CASGLHTGPYDASRNTIYF. Here the CDR3 DNA reads TGTGCTAGTGGTTTGCATACAGGGCCCTATGACGCATCTCGAAACACCATATATTTT.

The V call is TRBV9, the J call TRBJ1-2, with 7 bases identical to TRBD1. This CDR3 comprises 13 residues. Looked up from germline, CDR1 is SGDLS and CDR2 is YYNGEE. Trimming at V came to 7 bases and at J to 5 bases, leaving 8 bases not matched to a gene. The CDR3 protein is CASQNRDSYGYTF. CDR3 nucleotides: TGTGCCAGCCAGAACCGGGACAGTTATGGCTACACCTTC.

This chain links TRBV4-2 with TRBJ2-2, with D perhaps TRBD1 (6 bases). Germline loops: CDR1 LGHNA, CDR2 YNFKEQ. The CDR3 runs to 16 residues. V lost 2 bases and J 4 bases, leaving 14 bases between the germline ends. The CDR3 protein is CASSQPMTGLTGELFF. The CDR3 DNA sequence: TGTGCCAGCAGCCAACCCATGACAGGCCTCACCGGGGAGCTGTTTTTT.

The rearrangement joins TRBV18 to TRBJ2-2, with TRBD1 matching 11 bases. Trimming took 7 bases from V and 7 from J; bases not matched to a gene: 8. Germline V lookup: CDR1 KGHSH, CDR2 LQKENI. The CDR3 has 15 amino acids. This CDR3 is CASYKDRGRYGELFF. Here the CDR3 DNA reads TGTGCCAGCTACAAGGACAGGGGGCGTTACGGGGAGCTGTTTTTT. Complete variable domain (other parts from reference TRBV18 and TRBJ2-2): NAGVMQNPRHLVRRRGQEARLRCSPMKGHSHVYWYRQLPEEGLKFMVYLQKENIIDESGMPKERFSAEFPKEGPSILRIQQVVRGDSAAYFCASYKDRGRYGELFFGEGSRLTVL.

The rearrangement uses TRBV5-1 and TRBJ1-6; 9 positions agree with TRBD1. V lost 4 bases and J lost 6; bases outside the gene matches: 5. Germline loops: CDR1 SGHRS, CDR2 YFSETQ. This CDR3 contains 15 residues. The CDR3 loop is CASSRGQGVNSPLHF. CDR3 nucleotides: TGCGCCAGCAGCAGGGGACAGGGAGTTAATTCACCCCTCCACTTT.

This chain connects TRBV24-1 to TRBJ2-5; D is unresolved. Trimming took 1 base from V and 4 from J, leaving 9 bases between them. This CDR3 has 14 residues. Germline V CDR1 and CDR2: KGHDR, SFDVKD. CDR3 amino acids: CATSDLVSGETQYF. DNA of the CDR3: TGTGCCACCAGTGATTTAGTGTCGGGAGAGACCCAGTACTTC.

The rearrangement joins TRBV6-5 to TRBJ1-2; 7 positions agree with TRBD1. J lost 1 base, V lost 2 bases, and 4 bases had no gene match. The CDR3 has 15 residues. In germline, CDR1 is MNHEY, CDR2 SVGAGI. CDR3 residues: CASSYQTGINYGYTF. The CDR3 DNA reads as TGTGCCAGCAGTTACCAGACAGGGATTAACTATGGCTACACCTTC.

The chain is built from TRBV4-1 and TRBJ2-7; 7 bases agree with TRBD2. The CDR3 has 15 amino acids. V trimming: 3 bases; J trimming: 2 bases; junction bases outside the gene matches: 7. Germline CDR1 MGHRA, CDR2 YSYEKL. The CDR3, as DNA: TGCGCCAGCAGCCACCACCGGGAGGTCGCCTACGAGCAGTACTTC. This encodes CASSHHREVAYEQYF.

The chain combines TRBV6-6 with TRBJ1-6; possible D gene TRBD1, 6 bases. CDR3 length equals 12 residues. V lost 8 bases and J 9 bases, leaving 11 bases between the germline ends. Germline CDR1 and CDR2: MNHNY and SVGAGI (reference sequence). The CDR3 reads CASFRGGSPLHF. In nucleotides, the CDR3 is TGTGCCAGCTTTAGGGGGGGTTCACCCCTCCACTTT.

CDR3: CASSEGQGQLGYTF. The CDR3 nucleotides are TGTGCCAGCAGTGAAGGACAAGGACAATTGGGGTACACCTTC. The chain uses TRBV6-1 and TRBJ1-2, with TRBD1 as a possible D gene (5 bases). The ends were cut back, 1 base at V and 11 bases at J, with 17 bases in the middle. In germline, CDR1 is MNHNS, CDR2 SASEGT. The CDR3 is made up of 14 amino acids.

This clone has only a few counts. CDR3 region: CASSLRWGGSGNTIYF. CDR3 DNA: TGTGCCAGCAGCCTTCGGTGGGGGGGATCTGGAAACACCATATATTTT. The rearrangement links TRBV14 to TRBJ1-3; tentative D call: TRBD1 (5 bases). Trimming removed 4 bases at V and 1 base at J, with 14 bases between. The CDR3 runs 16 residues. Germline CDR1 and CDR2: SGHDN and FVKESK. The entire variable domain, with the rest obtained from reference TRBV14 and TRBJ1-3, is as follows: EAGVTQFPSHSVIEKGQTVTLRCDPISGHDNLYWYRRVMGKEIKFLLHFVKESKQDESGMPNNRFLAERTGGTYSTLKVQPAELEDSGVYFCASSLRWGGSGNTIYFGEGSWLTVV.

The chain combines TRBV19 with TRBJ2-7; 7 bases are a match to TRBD1. The CDR3 is 14 amino acids. V dropped 4 bases and J dropped 3; count of bases not matched to a gene: 6. Germline V gene sequence: CDR1 LNHDA, CDR2 SQIVND (reference sequence). CDR3 bases: TGTGCCAGTAGTACGGGACAGAGCTTCTACGAGCAGTACTTC. Its protein is CASSTGQSFYEQYF. The variable domain in full, completed from reference TRBV19 and TRBJ2-7, reads DGGITQSPKYLFRKEGQNVTLSCEQNLNHDAMYWYRQDPGQGLRLIYYSQIVNDFQKGDIAEGYSVSREKKESFPLTVTSAQKNPTAFYLCASSTGQSFYEQYFGPGTRLTVT.

J is TRBJ1-2 and V is TRBV5-6; tentatively, D is TRBD1 (5 bases). Germline V gene data show CDR1 as SGHDT and CDR2 as YYEEEE. Trimming shortened V by 1 base and J by 6 bases, and 13 bases separated the two germline ends. The CDR3 is 14 residues long. The CDR3 nucleotides read TGTGCCAGCAGCTTGAGCGGCGGGACTCATGGCTACACCTTC. It encodes CASSLSGGTHGYTF.

This chain joins TRBV2 and TRBJ2-1; a weak D match, TRBD2 (5 bases). Germline loops: CDR1 SNHLY, CDR2 FYNNEI. CDR3 length: 13 amino acids. V was pared by 7 bases and J by 6 bases, with 13 bases between. The CDR3: CASTYRRGNEQFF. As DNA, the CDR3 is TGTGCCAGCACCTACCGACGGGGCAATGAGCAGTTCTTC.

The chain is built from TRBV2 and TRBJ2-7, with a weak D call TRBD2 (5 bases). The length of the CDR3 is 15 residues. CDR1 is SNHLY and CDR2 is FYNNEI in the germline V gene. Trimming removed 6 bases from V and 6 bases from J, with 21 bases in between. CDR3 amino acids: CASRGRGLRVGEQYF. CDR3 in DNA: TGTGCCAGCAGAGGGAGAGGACTGAGGGTTGGCGAGCAGTACTTC.

The chain uses TRBV5-1 and TRBJ2-7; possibly TRBD2 for D (5 bases). This CDR3 region has 16 residues. The germline V and J ends were trimmed by 2 bases and 4 bases, with 19 bases remaining between them. Germline lookup yields CDR1 SGHRS and CDR2 YFSETQ. The CDR3, as DNA: TGCGCCAGCAGCTTAGGAAACGAGCCAACGGGGTACGAGCAGTACTTC. This codes for CASSLGNEPTGYEQYF. The full variable domain, with the rest looked up from reference TRBV5-1 and TRBJ2-7, is KAGVTQTPRYLIKTRGQQVTLSCSPISGHRSVSWYQQTPGQGLQFLFEYFSETQRNKGNFPGRFSGRQFSNSRSEMNVSTLELGDSALYLCASSLGNEPTGYEQYFGPGTRLTVT.

The chain links TRBV29-1 to TRBJ1-1; D might be TRBD1 (5 bases). Trimming pared 3 bases from V and 5 bases from J, leaving 10 bases between. Germline V gene lookup returns CDR1 SQVTM and CDR2 ANQGSEA. The CDR3 loop spans 12 amino acids. DNA of the CDR3: TGCAGCGTTGATAGGTCAGGGACTGAAGCTTTCTTT. Translating gives CSVDRSGTEAFF.

This clone was detected only once. This chain links TRBV11-2 with TRBJ2-7, with D possibly being TRBD2 (7 bases). Trimming took off 4 bases at V and 7 bases at J, with 11 bases between the two ends. Germline CDR1 is SGHAT and CDR2 is FQNNGV. The CDR3 contains 12 residues. The CDR3 nucleotides are TGTGCCAGCAGCTCCGGGGGGCTTGAGCAGTACTTC. This encodes CASSSGGLEQYF. The full variable domain, with the rest looked up from reference TRBV11-2 and TRBJ2-7, is EAGVAQSPRYKIIEKRQSVAFWCNPISGHATLYWYQQILGQGPKLLIQFQNNGVVDDSQLPKDRFSAERLKGVDSTLKIQPAKLEDSAVYLCASSSGGLEQYFGPGTRLTVT.

This clone was seen a handful of times. The rearrangement uses TRBV5-4 and TRBJ2-7, with D possibly TRBD2 on 5 matching bases. Trimming took off 0 bases at V and 3 bases at J, with 7 bases between the two ends. The germline V gene has CDR1 SGHNT and CDR2 YYREEE (reference sequence). CDR3 length: 13 residues. CDR3 DNA sequence: TGTGCCAGCAGCTTGGGCGGGTTCTACGAGCAGTACTTC. This gives the protein CASSLGGFYEQYF.

J is TRBJ2-2 and V is TRBV19, with D unclear. The germline V gene has CDR1 LNHDA and CDR2 SQIVND (reference sequence). Trimming left V 5 bases short and J 1 base short, with 11 bases between. The CDR3 totals 15 residues. CDR3 in amino acids: CASSSTYLNTGELFF. The DNA for the CDR3 is TGTGCCAGTAGTTCCACCTACTTGAACACCGGGGAGCTGTTTTTT.

The CDR3 coding sequence is TGTGCCACCAGTGACCCGGGACTAGCGAAAAATGAGCAGTTCTTC. Amino acids: CATSDPGLAKNEQFF. The chain uses TRBV24-1 and TRBJ2-1, with 10 bases identical to TRBD2. V was clipped by 4 bases and J by 7 bases; unmatched bases: 6. The germline gives CDR1 KGHDR, CDR2 SFDVKD. The CDR3 consists of 15 residues.

DNA for the CDR3: TGTGCCAGCAGCCGGACAGAGTACGAGCAGTACTTC. This sequence encodes CASSRTEYEQYF. V and J are TRBV5-6 and TRBJ2-7, with D perhaps TRBD1 (6 bases). The CDR3 spans 12 residues. Trimming shortened V by 4 bases and J by 4 bases, and 9 bases separated the two germline ends. Germline assignment: CDR1 SGHDT and CDR2 YYEEEE. Supplemented by reference TRBV5-6 and TRBJ2-7, the full variable domain reads DAGVTQSPTHLIKTRGQQVTLRCSPKSGHDTVSWYQQALGQGPQFIFQYYEEEERQRGNFPDRFSGHQFPNYSSELNVNALLLGDSALYLCASSRTEYEQYFGPGTRLTVT.

The V call is TRBV11-3, the J call TRBJ1-1; D perhaps matches TRBD1 (6 bases). The germline V gene encodes CDR1 SGHNT and CDR2 YENEEA. V was trimmed by 4 bases and J by 0 bases, leaving 9 bases between them. CDR3 size: 14 residues. Here the CDR3 DNA reads TGTGCCAGCAGCTCCAGGACAGTGAACACTGAAGCTTTCTTT. This translates into CASSSRTVNTEAFF.

The chain joins TRBV3-1 (or the pseudogene TRBV3-2) to TRBJ2-7, with a weak D call TRBD1 (6 bases). V lost 9 bases, J lost 2 bases, and 17 bases lay in between. This CDR3 region has 14 residues. CDR1 and CDR2 (germline): LGHDT, YNNKEL (reference sequence). The CDR3 nucleotides read TGTGCCAGACCTTCCCGGGACAAAACCTACGAGCAGTACTTC. Translation gives CARPSRDKTYEQYF.

V usage is TRBV11-3 and J usage is TRBJ2-1; the match to TRBD2 covers 8 bases. Trimming removed 5 bases from V and 5 bases from J; junction bases left unmatched: 8. The germline CDR1 and CDR2 sequences are SGHNT and YENEEA. This CDR3 is built from 15 residues. The chain's CDR3 is CASSPLGGANNEQFF. The CDR3 region has the DNA TGTGCCAGCAGCCCTCTCGGGGGGGCTAACAATGAGCAGTTCTTC.

The chain recombines TRBV9 with TRBJ2-1; 9 nucleotides align to TRBD1. Unmatched junction bases numbered 8, after V lost 4 bases and J lost 6 bases. Germline V gives CDR1 SGDLS, CDR2 YYNGEE. This CDR3 has 15 residues. CDR3 DNA: TGTGCCAGCAGCCTCGGACAGGGGACCTTCAATGAGCAGTTCTTC. Translated: CASSLGQGTFNEQFF. Filled out from reference TRBV9 and TRBJ2-1, the complete variable domain reads DSGVTQTPKHLITATGQRVTLRCSPRSGDLSVYWYQQSLDQGLQFLIQYYNGEERAKGNILERFSAQQFPDLHSELNLSSLELGDSALYFCASSLGQGTFNEQFFGPGTRLTVL.

The chain has TRBV7-9 and TRBJ1-4; unclear D gene. V was pared by 1 base and J by 3 bases, with 9 bases between. CDR1 is SEHNR, CDR2 FQNEAQ, per germline (reference sequence). CDR3 length equals 15 residues. The CDR3 reads CASSLVSGSNEKLFF. The CDR3 nucleotides read TGTGCCAGCAGCTTAGTTTCGGGGTCTAATGAAAAACTGTTTTTT.